This T cell receptor beta chain was found in a study of technical replicates of blood from several donors. The trim removed 4 bases at V and 3 bases at J, leaving 4 bases unmatched. Looked up from germline, CDR1 is SGHRS and CDR2 is YFSETQ. This CDR3 spans 14 amino acids. There are a few counts of this clone. Produced via immunoSEQ multiplex PCR; TCRdb's table is partial and in-frame only. This table has 75,000 to 85,000 clones, more than 80% appearing once. The origin of this receptor is a human donor in good health. Some clones in this sample may be carry-over from other donors' samples. This chain uses TRBV5-1 with TRBJ1-1; 9 bases are shared with TRBD1. Input material: PBMCs. The CDR3 spells CASSGGQGHTEAFF. As DNA, the CDR3 is TGCGCCAGCAGCGGGGGACAGGGCCACACTGAAGCTTTCTTT.